A single T cell receptor (beta chain) is shown here with its context. As yet, its antigen is unknown. Identification of naive CD8+ T cells rested on CD45RO-CCR7+CD27+CD95- status. The data are from a study of CXCR3-negative and CXCR3-positive naive CD8 T cells. General observations from the study: Sequencing showed both naive subsets with comparably high diversity, and memory CD8+ cells much lower.

The germline V gene has CDR1 SQVTM and CDR2 ANQGSEA. The CDR3 is 13 residues long. Libraries were UMI-labeled 5' RACE TRB cDNA. TCRdb derives one entry per CDR3 protein from the 5' RACE reads, leaving out DNA. This table holds more than 20,000 distinct CDR3 sequences. The sequenced sample consisted of naive CXCR3- CD8+ T cells from blood. Specified subset: CD45RO-CCR7+CD27+CD95- naive CD8+ T cells lacking CXCR3 (TNR3-). This receptor was identified in a human donor in good health. Some clones in this sample may be carry-over from other donors' samples. The chain combines TRBV29-1 with TRBJ2-7; the D call of TRBD1 rests on TCRdb alone, since no DNA is present to check it. The CDR3 here is CSVDGTGSYEQYF.